This T cell receptor beta chain was sequenced during a study of naive and memory T cell subsets. There are 14 residues in the CDR3. The germline gives CDR1 SGHNT, CDR2 YYREEE (reference sequence). The V end was cut by 4 bases, the J end by 5 bases, with 13 bases between. A UMI-containing oligonucleotide was joined by 3' ligation to the TCR cDNA template. Reverse transcription used DNase-treated unsorted total RNA, aiming for roughly 1 to 1,100 ng. Ligated cDNA underwent four rounds of PCR with nested alpha and beta constant region primers and SP2. Reverse transcription of blood and skin TCR RNA was primed at alpha and beta constant regions. Each CDR3 protein is one row after TCRdb ran MiXCR on the 5' RACE reads. This table holds about 59,000 distinct CDR3 sequences, 8% found once. This clonotype was seen more than once but under ten times.

The chain combines TRBV5-4 with TRBJ2-1; tentatively, D is TRBD1 or TRBD2 (5 bases each). The clonotype originates from a female donor in good health. The CDR3 nucleotides are TGTGCCAGCAGCCCCGGGACGGACCACAATGAGCAGTTCTTC. This codes for CASSPGTDHNEQFF.